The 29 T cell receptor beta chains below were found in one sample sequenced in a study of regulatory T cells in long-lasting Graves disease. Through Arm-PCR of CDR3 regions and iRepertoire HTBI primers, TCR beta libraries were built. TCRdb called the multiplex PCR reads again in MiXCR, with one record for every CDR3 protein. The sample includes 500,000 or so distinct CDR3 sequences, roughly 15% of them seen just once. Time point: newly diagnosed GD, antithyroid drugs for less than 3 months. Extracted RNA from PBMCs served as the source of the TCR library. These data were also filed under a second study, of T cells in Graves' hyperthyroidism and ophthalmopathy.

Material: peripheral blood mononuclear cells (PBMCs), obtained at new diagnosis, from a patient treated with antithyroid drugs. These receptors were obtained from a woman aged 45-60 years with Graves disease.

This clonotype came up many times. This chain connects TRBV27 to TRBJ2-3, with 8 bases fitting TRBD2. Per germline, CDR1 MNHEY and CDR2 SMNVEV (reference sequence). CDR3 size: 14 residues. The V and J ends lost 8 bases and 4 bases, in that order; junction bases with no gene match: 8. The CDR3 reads CASYVGAGADTQYF. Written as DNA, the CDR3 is TGTGCCAGCTATGTGGGAGCGGGAGCAGATACGCAGTATTTT.

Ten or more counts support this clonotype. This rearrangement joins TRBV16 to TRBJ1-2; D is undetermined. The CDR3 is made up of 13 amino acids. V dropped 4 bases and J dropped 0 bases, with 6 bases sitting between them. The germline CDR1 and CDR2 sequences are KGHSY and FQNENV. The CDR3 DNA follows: TGTGCCAGCAGCCCTCCTTCTAACTATGGCTACACCTTC. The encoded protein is CASSPPSNYGYTF.

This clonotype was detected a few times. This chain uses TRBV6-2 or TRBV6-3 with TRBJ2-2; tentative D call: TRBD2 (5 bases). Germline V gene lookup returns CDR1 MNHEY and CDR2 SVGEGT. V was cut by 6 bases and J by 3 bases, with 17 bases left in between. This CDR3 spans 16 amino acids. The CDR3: CASSRLRGIDTGELFF. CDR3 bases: TGTGCCAGCAGCCGTCTGAGAGGGATTGACACCGGGGAGCTGTTTTTT.

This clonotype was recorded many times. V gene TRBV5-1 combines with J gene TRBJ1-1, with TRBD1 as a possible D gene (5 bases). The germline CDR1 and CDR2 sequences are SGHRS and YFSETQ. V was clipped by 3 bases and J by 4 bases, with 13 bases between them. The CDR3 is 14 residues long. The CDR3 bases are TGCGCCAGCAGCTGGGGACCTCTGAGCACTGAAGCTTTCTTT. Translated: CASSWGPLSTEAFF.

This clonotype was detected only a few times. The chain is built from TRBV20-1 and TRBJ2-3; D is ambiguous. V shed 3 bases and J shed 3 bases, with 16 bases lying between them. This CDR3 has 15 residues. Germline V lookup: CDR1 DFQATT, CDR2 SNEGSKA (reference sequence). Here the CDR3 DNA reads TGCAGTGCTAGGGTGGGCTTCCTTGGAACAGATACGCAGTATTTT. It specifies CSARVGFLGTDTQYF.

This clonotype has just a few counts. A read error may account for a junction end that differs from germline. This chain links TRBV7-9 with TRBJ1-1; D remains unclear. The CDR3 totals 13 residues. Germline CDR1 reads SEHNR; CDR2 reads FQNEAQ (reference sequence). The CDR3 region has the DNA TGTGCCAGTTCGGCTCACGGGAACACTGGAGCTTTCTTT. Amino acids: CASSAHGNTGAFF.

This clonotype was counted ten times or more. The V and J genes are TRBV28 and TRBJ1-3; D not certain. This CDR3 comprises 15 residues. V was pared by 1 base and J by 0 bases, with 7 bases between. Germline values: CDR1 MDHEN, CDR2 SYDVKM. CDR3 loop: CASSLYASSGNTIYF. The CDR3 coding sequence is TGTGCCAGCAGTTTATACGCGAGCTCTGGAAACACCATATATTTT.

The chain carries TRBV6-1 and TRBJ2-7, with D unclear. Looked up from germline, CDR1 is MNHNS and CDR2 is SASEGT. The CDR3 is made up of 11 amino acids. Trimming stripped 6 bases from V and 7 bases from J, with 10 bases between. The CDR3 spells CASSQAEEQYF. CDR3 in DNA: TGTGCCAGCAGCCAAGCCGAAGAGCAGTACTTC.

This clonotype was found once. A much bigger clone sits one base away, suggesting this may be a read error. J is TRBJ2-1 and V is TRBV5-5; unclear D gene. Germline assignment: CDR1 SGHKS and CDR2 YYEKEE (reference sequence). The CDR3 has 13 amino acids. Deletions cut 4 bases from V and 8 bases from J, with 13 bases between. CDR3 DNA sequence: TGTGCCAGCAGCCAAGCGACGAACGATGAGCAGTTCTTC. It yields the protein CASSQATNDEQFF. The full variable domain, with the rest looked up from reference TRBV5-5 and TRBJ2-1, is DAGVTQSPTHLIKTRGQQVTLRCSPISGHKSVSWYQQVLGQGPQFIFQYYEKEERGRGNFPDRFSARQFPNYSSELNVNALLLGDSALYLCASSQATNDEQFFGPGTRLTVL.

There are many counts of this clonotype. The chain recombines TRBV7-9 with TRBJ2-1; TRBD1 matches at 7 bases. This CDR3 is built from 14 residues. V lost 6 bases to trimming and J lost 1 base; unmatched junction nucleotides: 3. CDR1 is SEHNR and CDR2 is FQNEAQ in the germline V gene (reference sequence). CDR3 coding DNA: TGTGCCAGCAGGGGGACAGCTTCCTACAATGAGCAGTTCTTC. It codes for CASRGTASYNEQFF.

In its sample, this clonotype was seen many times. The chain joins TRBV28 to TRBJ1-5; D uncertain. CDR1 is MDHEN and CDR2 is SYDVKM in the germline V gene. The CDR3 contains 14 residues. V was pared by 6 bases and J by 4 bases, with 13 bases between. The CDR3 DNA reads TGTGCCAGCAGATACCCTGAGGCGAATCAGCCCCAGCATTTT. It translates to CASRYPEANQPQHF.

CDR3 nucleotides: TGTGCCTGGAAAGGCGGGAGCTCCTACAATGAGCAGTTCTTC. Amino acid sequence: CAWKGGSSYNEQFF. V usage is TRBV30 and J usage is TRBJ2-1; TRBD2 agrees at 7 bases. V was clipped by 4 bases and J by 0 bases; unmatched bases: 3. CDR1 is GTSNPN and CDR2 is SVGIG in the germline V gene (reference sequence). This CDR3 contains 14 residues.

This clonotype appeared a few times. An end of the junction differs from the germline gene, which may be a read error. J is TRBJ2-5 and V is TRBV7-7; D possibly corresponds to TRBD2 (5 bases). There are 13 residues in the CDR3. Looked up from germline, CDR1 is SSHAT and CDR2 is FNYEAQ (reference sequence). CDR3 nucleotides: TGTGCTAGCAGCTTAGAGGGATACGAGACCCAGTACTTC. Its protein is CASSLEGYETQYF.

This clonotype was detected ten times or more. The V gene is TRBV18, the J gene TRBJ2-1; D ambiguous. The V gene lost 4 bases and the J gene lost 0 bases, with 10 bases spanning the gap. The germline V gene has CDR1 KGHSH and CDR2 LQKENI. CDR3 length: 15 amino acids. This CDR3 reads CASSRVVSSYNEQFF. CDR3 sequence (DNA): TGTGCCAGCTCACGCGTTGTGAGCTCCTACAATGAGCAGTTCTTC.

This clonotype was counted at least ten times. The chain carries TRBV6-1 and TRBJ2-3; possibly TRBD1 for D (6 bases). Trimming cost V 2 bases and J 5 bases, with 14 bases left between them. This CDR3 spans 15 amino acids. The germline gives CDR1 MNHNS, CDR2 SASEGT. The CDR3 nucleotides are TGTGCCAGCAGTGAACAGGGGACCCTTCAAGATACGCAGTATTTT. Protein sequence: CASSEQGTLQDTQYF.

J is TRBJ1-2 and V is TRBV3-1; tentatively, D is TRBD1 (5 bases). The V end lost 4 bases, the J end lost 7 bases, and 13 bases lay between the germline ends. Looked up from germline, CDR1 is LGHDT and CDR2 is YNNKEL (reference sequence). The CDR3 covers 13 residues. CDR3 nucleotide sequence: TGTGCCAGCAGCCGTCGGGACCGCCGTGGCTACACCTTC. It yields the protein CASSRRDRRGYTF.

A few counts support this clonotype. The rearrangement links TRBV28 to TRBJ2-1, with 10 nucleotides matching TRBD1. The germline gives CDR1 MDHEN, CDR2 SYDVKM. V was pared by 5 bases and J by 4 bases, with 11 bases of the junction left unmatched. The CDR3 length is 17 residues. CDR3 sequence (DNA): TGTGCCAGCAGTCCCCTCCACGGGACAGGGGATTACAATGAGCAGTTCTTC. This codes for CASSPLHGTGDYNEQFF.

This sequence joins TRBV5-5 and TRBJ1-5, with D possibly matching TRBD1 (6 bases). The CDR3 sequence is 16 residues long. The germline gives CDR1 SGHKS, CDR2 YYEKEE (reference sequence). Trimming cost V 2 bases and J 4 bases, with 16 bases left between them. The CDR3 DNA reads TGTGCCAGCAGCTTCTATTGGGGGGGGACAAATCAGCCCCAGCATTTT. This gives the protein CASSFYWGGTNQPQHF.

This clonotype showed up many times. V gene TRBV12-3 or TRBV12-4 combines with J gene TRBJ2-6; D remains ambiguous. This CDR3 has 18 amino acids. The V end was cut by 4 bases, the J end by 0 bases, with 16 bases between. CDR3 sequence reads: CASSYYPAGLSGANVLTF. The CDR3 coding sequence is TGTGCCAGCAGTTACTACCCAGCAGGCCTCTCTGGGGCCAACGTCCTGACTTTC.

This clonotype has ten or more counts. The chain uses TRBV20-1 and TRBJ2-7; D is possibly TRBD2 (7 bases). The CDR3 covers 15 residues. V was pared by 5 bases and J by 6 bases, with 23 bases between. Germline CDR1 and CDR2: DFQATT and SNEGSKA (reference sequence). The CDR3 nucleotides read TGCAGTGCTCTGGGGGAGGGGGTCCTAAGGGTCGAGCAGTACTTC. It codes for CSALGEGVLRVEQYF.

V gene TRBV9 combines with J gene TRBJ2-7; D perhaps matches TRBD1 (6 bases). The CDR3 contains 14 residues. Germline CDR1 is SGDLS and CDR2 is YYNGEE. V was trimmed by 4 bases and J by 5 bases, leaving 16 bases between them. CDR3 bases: TGTGCCAGCAGCTCCCCGAGCAGGGGCCACGAGCAGTACTTC. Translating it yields CASSSPSRGHEQYF. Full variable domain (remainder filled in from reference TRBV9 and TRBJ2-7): DSGVTQTPKHLITATGQRVTLRCSPRSGDLSVYWYQQSLDQGLQFLIQYYNGEERAKGNILERFSAQQFPDLHSELNLSSLELGDSALYFCASSSPSRGHEQYFGPGTRLTVT.

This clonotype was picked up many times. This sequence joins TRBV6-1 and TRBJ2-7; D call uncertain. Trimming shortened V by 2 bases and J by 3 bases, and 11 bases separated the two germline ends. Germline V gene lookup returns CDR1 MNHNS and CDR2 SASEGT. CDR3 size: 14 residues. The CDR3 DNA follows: TGTGCCAGCAGTGAATGGTCGGCAGACTACGAGCAGTACTTC. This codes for CASSEWSADYEQYF.

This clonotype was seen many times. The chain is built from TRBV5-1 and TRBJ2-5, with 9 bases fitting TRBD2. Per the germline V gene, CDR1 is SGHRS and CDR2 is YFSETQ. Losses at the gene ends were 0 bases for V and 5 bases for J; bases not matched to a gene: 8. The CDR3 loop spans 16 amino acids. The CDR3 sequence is CASSLGGSGRLETQYF. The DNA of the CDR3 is TGCGCCAGCAGCTTGGGTGGTAGCGGGAGATTGGAGACCCAGTACTTC.

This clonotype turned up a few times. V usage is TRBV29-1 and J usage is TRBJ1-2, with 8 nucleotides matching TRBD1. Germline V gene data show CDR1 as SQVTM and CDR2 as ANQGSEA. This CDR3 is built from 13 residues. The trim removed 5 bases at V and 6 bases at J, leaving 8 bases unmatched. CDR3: CSVTGQGQDGYTF. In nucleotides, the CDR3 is TGCAGCGTTACCGGACAGGGACAGGATGGCTACACCTTC.

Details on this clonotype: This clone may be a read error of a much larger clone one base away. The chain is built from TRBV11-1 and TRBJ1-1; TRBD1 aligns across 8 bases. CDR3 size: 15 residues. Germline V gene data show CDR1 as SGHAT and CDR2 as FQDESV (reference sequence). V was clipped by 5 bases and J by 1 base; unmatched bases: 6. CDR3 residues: CASSIYRGRNTEAFF. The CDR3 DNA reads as TGTGCCAGCAGCATATACAGGGGGAGGAACACTGAAGCTTTCTTT.

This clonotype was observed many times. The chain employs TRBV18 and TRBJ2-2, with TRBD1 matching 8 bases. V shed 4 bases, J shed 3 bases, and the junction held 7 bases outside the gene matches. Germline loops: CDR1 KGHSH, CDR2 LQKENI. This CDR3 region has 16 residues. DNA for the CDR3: TGTGCCAGCTCACTCAGGACAGGGACGGACACCGGGGAGCTGTTTTTT. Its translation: CASSLRTGTDTGELFF.

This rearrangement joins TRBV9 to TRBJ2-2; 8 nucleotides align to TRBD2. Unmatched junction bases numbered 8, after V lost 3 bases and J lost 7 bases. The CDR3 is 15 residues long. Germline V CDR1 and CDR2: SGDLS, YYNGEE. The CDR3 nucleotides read TGTGCCAGCAGCGCCCTCCCCGGGGGGGGCGGGGAGCTGTTTTTT. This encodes CASSALPGGGGELFF.

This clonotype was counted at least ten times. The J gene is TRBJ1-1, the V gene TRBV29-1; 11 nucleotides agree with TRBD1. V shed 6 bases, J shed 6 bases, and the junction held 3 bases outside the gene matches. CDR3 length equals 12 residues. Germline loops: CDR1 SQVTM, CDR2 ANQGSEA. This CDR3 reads CSVRTGGPEAFF. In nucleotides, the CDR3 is TGCAGCGTCCGGACAGGGGGCCCTGAAGCTTTCTTT.

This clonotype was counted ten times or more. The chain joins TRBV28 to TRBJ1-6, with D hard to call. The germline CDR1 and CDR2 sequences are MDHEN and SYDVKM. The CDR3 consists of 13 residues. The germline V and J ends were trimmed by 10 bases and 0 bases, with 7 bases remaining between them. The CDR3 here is CAIQSSYNSPLHF. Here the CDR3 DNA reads TGTGCCATCCAGAGCTCCTATAATTCACCCCTCCACTTT.